Presented here are 10 T cell receptor beta chains from one specimen sequenced in a study of blood T cell repertoires in COVID-19. TCRdb's table, derived via immunoSEQ multiplex PCR, lists solely in-frame clones and lacks some. The repertoire has around 130,000 clones, about 81% of them found once; the top ten carry about a sixth. The sample taken for sequencing was peripheral blood. Every receptor here comes from a woman aged 80 or over with acute or convalescent COVID-19.

This clone has only one observation. The rearrangement joins TRBV30 to TRBJ1-5; TRBD1 matches at 7 bases. The CDR3 sequence is 14 residues long. The V and J ends lost 3 bases and 3 bases, in that order; junction bases with no gene match: 5. Per germline, CDR1 GTSNPN and CDR2 SVGIG (reference sequence). The CDR3 sequence is CAWRMGQPNQPQHF. As DNA, the CDR3 is TGTGCCTGGAGGATGGGACAGCCCAATCAGCCCCAGCATTTT. Full variable domain (remainder filled in from reference TRBV30 and TRBJ1-5): SQTIHQWPATLVQPVGSPLSLECTVEGTSNPNLYWYRQAAGRGLQLLFYSVGIGQISSEVPQNLSASRPQDRQFILSSKKLLLSDSGFYLCAWRMGQPNQPQHFGDGTRLSIL.

This clone turned up a few times. The V gene is TRBV4-1, the J gene TRBJ2-1; D perhaps matches TRBD2 (6 bases). This CDR3 has 17 residues. V was clipped by 0 bases and J by 4 bases, with 16 bases between them. Germline V CDR1 and CDR2: MGHRA, YSYEKL. The CDR3 here is CASSQDTTRSLYNEQFF. CDR3 nucleotides: TGCGCCAGCAGCCAAGATACGACTAGATCGTTGTACAATGAGCAGTTCTTC.

The rearrangement uses TRBV19 and TRBJ1-5; 12 bases are shared with TRBD1. CDR1 LNHDA and CDR2 SQIVND come from the germline V gene (reference sequence). The junction had 7 bases not matched to a gene; V was cut back by 3 bases and J by 4 bases. The CDR3 is 17 residues long. The CDR3 reads CASSMIGDRGLNQPQHF. The CDR3 DNA reads as TGTGCCAGTAGTATGATAGGGGACAGGGGGCTAAATCAGCCCCAGCATTTT.

V usage is TRBV7-7 and J usage is TRBJ2-5; 14 bases line up with TRBD2. The CDR3 sequence is 15 residues long. The germline CDR1 and CDR2 sequences are SSHAT and FNYEAQ (reference sequence). The junction had 2 bases not matched to a gene; V was cut back by 4 bases and J by 4 bases. The CDR3, as DNA: TGTGCCAGCAGCTCGACTAGCGGGAGGGGAGAGACCCAGTACTTC. It yields the protein CASSSTSGRGETQYF. Full variable domain (rest looked up from reference TRBV7-7 and TRBJ2-5): GAGVSQSPRYKVTKRGQDVTLRCDPISSHATLYWYQQALGQGPEFLTYFNYEAQPDKSGLPSDRFSAERPEGSISTLTIQRTEQRDSAMYRCASSSTSGRGETQYFGPGTRLLVL.

V gene TRBV6-5 combines with J gene TRBJ1-1; 11 bases agree with TRBD1. Germline CDR1 is MNHEY and CDR2 is SVGAGI. The CDR3 sequence is 12 residues long. With V trimmed by 8 bases and J by 4 bases, 0 bases remained unmatched. CDR3: CASGTGGTEAFF. The CDR3 DNA follows: TGTGCCAGCGGGACAGGGGGCACTGAAGCTTTCTTT.

This clone was counted once. The V gene is TRBV2, the J gene TRBJ2-5; D is perhaps TRBD1 (7 bases). Germline CDR1 is SNHLY and CDR2 is FYNNEI. Between the trimmed V and J ends, which lost 1 base and 4 bases, there was a span of 10 bases. The CDR3 spans 14 residues. The CDR3 DNA reads TGTGCCAGCAGTGAAGATCAGGGGGGAGAGACCCAGTACTTC. It encodes CASSEDQGGETQYF.

This clone showed up just once. V and J are TRBV10-3 and TRBJ1-3; tentatively, D is TRBD1 (5 bases). This CDR3 is 17 amino acids long. V shed 3 bases and J shed 0 bases, with 15 bases lying between them. Germline V gene sequence: CDR1 ENHRY, CDR2 SYGVKD. CDR3 sequence reads: CAISDGGAGNSGNTIYF. In DNA form, the CDR3 reads TGTGCCATCAGTGACGGAGGGGCGGGCAACTCTGGAAACACCATATATTTT.

This clone has only one observation. The rearrangement uses TRBV30 and TRBJ2-7; TRBD1 matches at 11 bases. The CDR3 has 14 amino acids. Germline V lookup: CDR1 GTSNPN, CDR2 SVGIG (reference sequence). V trimming: 0 bases; J trimming: 4 bases; junction bases outside the gene matches: 2. CDR3 nucleotides: TGTGCCTGGAGTGTAGGACAGGGGGCTTACGAGCAGTACTTC. It specifies CAWSVGQGAYEQYF. Full variable domain (outside the CDR3, taken from reference TRBV30 and TRBJ2-7): SQTIHQWPATLVQPVGSPLSLECTVEGTSNPNLYWYRQAAGRGLQLLFYSVGIGQISSEVPQNLSASRPQDRQFILSSKKLLLSDSGFYLCAWSVGQGAYEQYFGPGTRLTVT.

This clone showed up just once. The rearrangement joins TRBV18 to TRBJ1-4; TRBD1 agrees at 7 bases. V was clipped by 2 bases and J by 2 bases; unmatched bases: 5. The CDR3 covers 16 residues. Germline assignment: CDR1 KGHSH and CDR2 LQKENI. The CDR3 spells CASSPEGARTNEKLFF. CDR3 nucleotides: TGTGCCAGCTCACCAGAGGGGGCGCGCACTAATGAAAAACTGTTTTTT.

This chain uses TRBV7-8 with TRBJ2-1, with TRBD1 matching 8 bases. CDR1 is SGHVS, CDR2 FQNEAQ, per germline. The CDR3 is made up of 13 amino acids. The trim removed 1 base at V and 15 bases at J, leaving 8 bases unmatched. The DNA for the CDR3 is TGTGCCAGCAGCTTAGTGGGCCGGACAGGGTCGTTCTTC. Amino acid sequence: CASSLVGRTGSFF.